The source of this T cell receptor beta chain is a study of identical twins. TCRdb ran MiXCR on the 5' RACE reads and lists one entry per CDR3 protein. Of some 730,000 distinct CDR3 sequences in the sample, about 20% were seen once. V lost 3 bases to trimming and J lost 8 bases; unmatched junction nucleotides: 12. From germline, CDR1 is LGHNA and CDR2 YSLEER. This CDR3 comprises 16 residues. This sample also appeared in a second study, on T cells expressing NK-cell markers.

This clonotype originated in a woman in her late teens or twenties in good health. The sample was PBMCs. The chain is built from TRBV4-3 and TRBJ2-1; 8 bases align to TRBD2. The CDR3 DNA sequence: TGCGCCAGCAGCCATATACTAGCGGACGTTCGGGATGAGCAGTTCTTC. Translating it yields CASSHILADVRDEQFF.